Listed below are T cell receptor beta chains from one sample, sequenced in a study of blood T cell repertoires in COVID-19. Measured with immunoSEQ multiplex PCR; TCRdb has only the in-frame clones, and not every one. The sample shows around 180,000 clones, around 77% of them seen only once. Material for sequencing was peripheral blood. Every receptor here comes from a man aged 55 to 70 with active or convalescent COVID-19. CDR3s include the opening cysteine and the closing phenylalanine or tryptophan. D genes are given only for firm matches. The size entry is marked missing in some rows and otherwise reads once, few, many or a size class.

j_call,d_call,v_call,clone_size,cdr3_nt,cdr3_aa
TRBJ2-2,TRBD2,TRBV7-3,few,TGTGCCAGCAGCTCGGGACTACCGAACACCGGGGAGCTGTTTTTT,CASSSGLPNTGELFF
TRBJ2-2,TRBD1,TRBV11-3,NA,TGTGCCAGCAGCTACCGACAGGGAAACACCGGGGAGCTGTTTTTT,CASSYRQGNTGELFF
TRBJ2-3,NA,TRBV4-2,NA,TGTGCCAGCAGCCTGACTAGCACAGATACGCAGTATTTT,CASSLTSTDTQYF
TRBJ1-3,TRBD1,TRBV27,NA,TGTGCCAGCAGTTTTCAGGGGGTCTCCGGAAACACCATATATTTT,CASSFQGVSGNTIYF
TRBJ2-3,TRBD1,TRBV9,NA,TGTGCCAGCAGCGTAGACGAGTGGGGGCAGGACAGGGTTTCAGATACGCAGTATTTT,CASSVDEWGQDRVSDTQYF
TRBJ1-1,NA,TRBV11-2,NA,TGTGCCAGCAGCTTTGGGAGGAACACTGAAGCTTTCTTT,CASSFGRNTEAFF
TRBJ2-3,TRBD2,TRBV11-3,few,TGTGCCAGCAGCTTAAATTCGGCGGGAGGGCCAGATTACACAGATACGCAGTATTTT,CASSLNSAGGPDYTDTQYF
TRBJ2-7,NA,TRBV6-5,NA,TGTGCCAGCACTTCGGGCGAGCAGTACTTC,CASTSGEQYF
TRBJ2-1,NA,TRBV5-1,NA,TGCGCCAGCAGCTTGGACTCCGGGGGCTCCTACAATGAGCAGTTCTTC,CASSLDSGGSYNEQFF
TRBJ2-3,NA,TRBV7-6,NA,TGTGCCAGCAGCTTAGAGCGGGTTAGCACAGATACGCAGTATTTT,CASSLERVSTDTQYF
TRBJ2-5,NA,TRBV19,NA,TGTGCCAGTAGTCCTTCCACGGGGACCCAGTACTTC,CASSPSTGTQYF
TRBJ2-2,NA,TRBV5-4,NA,TGTGCCAGCAGCCCCGGCGGGTACACCGGGGAGCTGTTTTTT,CASSPGGYTGELFF
TRBJ1-2,TRBD1,TRBV5-1,once,TGCGCCAGCAGCTCCGGGACAGGGGAGGGCTTGGGCTATGGCTACACCTTC,CASSSGTGEGLGYGYTF
TRBJ2-5,TRBD2,TRBV7-8,NA,TGTGCCAGCAGCTTCTGGGGGGGAGAGACCCAGTACTTC,CASSFWGGETQYF
TRBJ1-1,NA,TRBV7-9,NA,TGTGCCTTCCAAGCCAATTACGACACTGAAGCTTTCTTT,CAFQANYDTEAFF
TRBJ2-5,NA,TRBV28,NA,TGTGCCAGCAGTTTCGTCGGGCGAGGGGGAGAGACCCAGTACTTC,CASSFVGRGGETQYF
TRBJ2-2,TRBD1,TRBV11-3,NA,TGTGCCAGCAGCTTCGGGACAGCCACCGGGGAGCTGTTTTTT,CASSFGTATGELFF
TRBJ2-7,TRBD1,TRBV5-5,few,TGTGCCAGCAGCTTGCCGACAGGGTACGAGCAGTACTTC,CASSLPTGYEQYF
TRBJ1-4,NA,TRBV18,NA,TGTGCCAGCTCACCACAAGAGGGACTTAATGAAAAACTGTTTTTT,CASSPQEGLNEKLFF
TRBJ2-7,NA,TRBV6-5,NA,TGTGCCAGCAGTTACTTCGGAGGGAGCTACGAGCAGTACTTC,CASSYFGGSYEQYF
TRBJ1-1,TRBD1,TRBV7-9,NA,TGTGCCAGCAGCTTAGGAGACAGGGGGAGGACTGAAGCTTTCTTT,CASSLGDRGRTEAFF
TRBJ2-2,NA,TRBV18,NA,TGTGCCAGCTCACAGGGGAAGAGGTCTGCCGGGGAGCTGTTTTTT,CASSQGKRSAGELFF
TRBJ2-5,TRBD1,TRBV4-1,NA,TGCGCCAGCAGCCACGACAGGGACCAAGAGACCCAGTACTTC,CASSHDRDQETQYF
TRBJ2-3,TRBD2,TRBV18,few,TGTGCCAGCTCACTCGGGACTAGCGGGAGTATCGATACGCAGTATTTT,CASSLGTSGSIDTQYF
TRBJ1-5,TRBD1,TRBV18,NA,TGTGCCAGCTCTTTGGCAGGGGGCGGGAATCAGCCCCAGCATTTT,CASSLAGGGNQPQHF
TRBJ1-2,NA,TRBV6-2/TRBV6-3,many,TGTGCCAGCAGTTCGGGGATAATCTATGGCTACACCTTC,CASSSGIIYGYTF
TRBJ2-5,TRBD1,TRBV7-2,NA,TGTGCCAGCAGCTTAGAGGGACAGAGTGTTCCGGCCCAGTACTTC,CASSLEGQSVPAQYF
TRBJ1-6,NA,TRBV9,NA,TGTGCCAGCAGTCCAGGGGAAATCAGTTCACCCCTCCACTTT,CASSPGEISSPLHF
TRBJ2-1,TRBD2,TRBV10-3,NA,TGTGCCATCAGTGAGTCACTGGCGGGAGATGAGCAGTTCTTC,CAISESLAGDEQFF
TRBJ2-3,TRBD2,TRBV19,NA,TGTGCCAGTACCCCGACTAGCGATAGAGATACGCAGTATTTT,CASTPTSDRDTQYF
TRBJ2-1,NA,TRBV24-1,NA,TGTGCCACCAGTGCCGGACAGTTTGGGGACAATGAGCAGTTCTTC,CATSAGQFGDNEQFF
TRBJ2-1,TRBD2,TRBV3-1/TRBV3-2,few,TGTGCCAGCAGCCCCCCTGGGGACTACCACAATGAGCAGTTCTTC,CASSPPGDYHNEQFF
TRBJ2-4,NA,TRBV5-1,few,TGCGCCAGCTGCCGGGACACCTTTACCTCAAACATTCAGTACTTC,CASCRDTFTSNIQYF
TRBJ2-2,NA,TRBV9,NA,TGTGCCAGCAGCGTAACTCCGGTTACTAGAACCGGGGAGCTGTTTTTT,CASSVTPVTRTGELFF
TRBJ2-5,TRBD1,TRBV5-1,NA,TGCGCCAGCAGCCCACAGGGGTGGCAAGAGACCCAGTACTTC,CASSPQGWQETQYF
TRBJ2-1,NA,TRBV28,NA,TGTGCCAGCAGGCACCTAGACAGGAAAAATGAGCAGTTCTTC,CASRHLDRKNEQFF
TRBJ2-5,NA,TRBV7-2,NA,TGTGCCAGCAGCTTAGGTAACAGGGCCCTTCAGGAGACCCAGTACTTC,CASSLGNRALQETQYF
TRBJ2-7,TRBD2,TRBV5-1,NA,TGCGCCAGCAGCTTGGCTAGCGGGGGGTCCCCCTACGAGCAGTACTTC,CASSLASGGSPYEQYF
TRBJ2-1,TRBD2,TRBV9,once,TGTGCCAGCAGCGGGCGGGACTATCACAATGAGCAGTTCTTC,CASSGRDYHNEQFF
TRBJ2-7,NA,TRBV19,NA,TGTGCCAGTAGTATATTACTAGGGAGCGAGCAGTACTTC,CASSILLGSEQYF
TRBJ1-1,NA,TRBV21-1,NA,TGTGCCAGCAGCAAAGTAGGGAGACAGGGGGGTAAAGCTTTCTTT,CASSKVGRQGGKAFF
TRBJ1-3,NA,TRBV2,few,TGTGCCAGCCACACCCACCAGGGAGGTGGAAACACCATATATTTT,CASHTHQGGGNTIYF
TRBJ2-5,TRBD1,TRBV7-2,NA,TGTGCCAGCAGTTTCGACAGGGGGAAACAAGAGACCCAGTACTTC,CASSFDRGKQETQYF
TRBJ1-1,NA,TRBV5-5,NA,TGTGCCAGCAGTTTCAGGGCAGGGAACATGAACACTGAAGCTTTCTTT,CASSFRAGNMNTEAFF
TRBJ2-2,NA,TRBV29-1,NA,TGCAGCGTGAGGGACACGCTCCTAAGACCGAACACCGGGGAGCTGTTTTTT,CSVRDTLLRPNTGELFF
TRBJ2-7,TRBD2,TRBV18,NA,TGTGCCAGCTCACCCGGCCTCGGGACTAGCAAGTACTGGGAGCAGTACTTC,CASSPGLGTSKYWEQYF
TRBJ2-2,NA,TRBV9,NA,TGTGCCAGCAGCGACAGGACCGGGGAGCTGTTTTTT,CASSDRTGELFF
TRBJ2-7,NA,TRBV5-1,few,TGCGCCAGCAGGGCCAGCTCCTACGAGCAGTACTTC,CASRASSYEQYF
TRBJ2-7,TRBD2,TRBV11-1,NA,TGTGCCAGCAGGCCTACTAGCGGTATAAGCTACGAGCAGTACTTC,CASRPTSGISYEQYF
TRBJ2-7,NA,TRBV21-1,NA,TGTGCCAGCAGTCCTACCACGGCTAGACGCTTC,CASSPTTARRF
TRBJ1-3,TRBD1,TRBV6-5,once,TGTGCCAGCAGGAAACCGACAGGGGGTAACACCATATATTTT,CASRKPTGGNTIYF
TRBJ1-2,NA,TRBV12-2,NA,TGTGCAAGTCGACCGACGGGCTATGGCTACACCTTC,CASRPTGYGYTF